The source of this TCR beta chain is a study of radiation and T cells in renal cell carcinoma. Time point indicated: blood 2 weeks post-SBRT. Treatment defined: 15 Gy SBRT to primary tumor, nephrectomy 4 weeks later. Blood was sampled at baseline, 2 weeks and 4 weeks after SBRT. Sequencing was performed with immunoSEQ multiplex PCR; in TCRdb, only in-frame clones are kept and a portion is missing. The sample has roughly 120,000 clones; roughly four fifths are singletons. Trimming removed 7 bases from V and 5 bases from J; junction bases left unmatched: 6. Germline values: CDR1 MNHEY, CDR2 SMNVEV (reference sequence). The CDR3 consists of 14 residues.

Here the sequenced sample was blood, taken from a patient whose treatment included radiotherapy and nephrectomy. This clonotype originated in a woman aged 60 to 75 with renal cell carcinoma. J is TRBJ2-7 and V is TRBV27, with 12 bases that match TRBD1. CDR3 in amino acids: CASKVGTGGDEQYF. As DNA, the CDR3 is TGTGCCAGCAAAGTTGGGACAGGGGGCGACGAGCAGTACTTC.